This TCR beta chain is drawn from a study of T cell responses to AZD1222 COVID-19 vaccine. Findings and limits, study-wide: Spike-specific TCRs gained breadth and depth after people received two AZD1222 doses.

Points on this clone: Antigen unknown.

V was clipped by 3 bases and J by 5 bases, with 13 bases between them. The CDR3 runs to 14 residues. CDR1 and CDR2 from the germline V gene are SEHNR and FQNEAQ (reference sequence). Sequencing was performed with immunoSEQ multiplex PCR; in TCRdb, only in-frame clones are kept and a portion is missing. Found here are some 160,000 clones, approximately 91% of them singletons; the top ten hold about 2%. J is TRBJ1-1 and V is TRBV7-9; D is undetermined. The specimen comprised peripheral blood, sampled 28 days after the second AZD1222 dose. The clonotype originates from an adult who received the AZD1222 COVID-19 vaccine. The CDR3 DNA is TGTGCCAGCAGCTTCTCAGGATCGGGGACTGAAGCTTTCTTT. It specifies CASSFSGSGTEAFF. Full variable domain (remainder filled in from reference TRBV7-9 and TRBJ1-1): DTGVSQNPRHKITKRGQNVTFRCDPISEHNRLYWYRQTLGQGPEFLTYFQNEAQLEKSRLLSDRFSAERPKGSFSTLEIQRTEQGDSAMYLCASSFSGSGTEAFFGQGTRLTVV.